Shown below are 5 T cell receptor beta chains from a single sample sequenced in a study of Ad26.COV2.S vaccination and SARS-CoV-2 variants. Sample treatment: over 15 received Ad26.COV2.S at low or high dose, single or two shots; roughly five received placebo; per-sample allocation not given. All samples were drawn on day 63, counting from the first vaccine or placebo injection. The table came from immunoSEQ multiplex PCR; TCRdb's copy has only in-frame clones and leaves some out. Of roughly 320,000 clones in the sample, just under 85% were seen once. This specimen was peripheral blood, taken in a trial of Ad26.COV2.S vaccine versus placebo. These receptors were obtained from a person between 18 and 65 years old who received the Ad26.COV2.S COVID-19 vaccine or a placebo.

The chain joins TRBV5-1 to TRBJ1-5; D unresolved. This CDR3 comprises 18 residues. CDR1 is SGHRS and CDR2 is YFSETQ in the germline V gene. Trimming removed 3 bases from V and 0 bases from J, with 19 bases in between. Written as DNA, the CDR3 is TGCGCCAGCAGCTCAGGCGGCAGGCCTTTTTCTAGCAATCAGCCCCAGCATTTT. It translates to CASSSGGRPFSSNQPQHF.

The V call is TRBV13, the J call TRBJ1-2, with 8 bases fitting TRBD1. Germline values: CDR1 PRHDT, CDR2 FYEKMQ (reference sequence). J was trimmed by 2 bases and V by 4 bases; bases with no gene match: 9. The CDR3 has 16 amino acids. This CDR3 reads CASSSIWTGYNYGYTF. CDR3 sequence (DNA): TGTGCCAGCAGCTCAATTTGGACAGGGTACAACTATGGCTACACCTTC.

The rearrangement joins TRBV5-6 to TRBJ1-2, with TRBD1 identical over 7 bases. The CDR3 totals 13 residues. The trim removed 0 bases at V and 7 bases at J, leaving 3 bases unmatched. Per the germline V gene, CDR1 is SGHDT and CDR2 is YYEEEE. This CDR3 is CASSLAEGAGYTF. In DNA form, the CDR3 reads TGTGCCAGCAGCTTGGCGGAGGGGGCTGGCTACACCTTC.

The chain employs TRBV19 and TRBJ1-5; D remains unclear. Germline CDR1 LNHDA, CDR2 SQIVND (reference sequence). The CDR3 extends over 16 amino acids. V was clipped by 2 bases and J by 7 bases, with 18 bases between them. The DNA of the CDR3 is TGTGCCAGTAGTATACAGGTATGGGCTGGTGGGCAGCCCCAGCATTTT. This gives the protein CASSIQVWAGGQPQHF.

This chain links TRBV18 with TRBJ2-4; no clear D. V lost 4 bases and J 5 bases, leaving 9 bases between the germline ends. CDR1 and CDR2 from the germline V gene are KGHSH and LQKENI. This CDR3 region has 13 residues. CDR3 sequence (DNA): TGTGCCAGCTCACTTATCGACGAAAACATTCAGTACTTC. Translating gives CASSLIDENIQYF.